This entry is about one T cell receptor beta chain. Its target is unknown. CDR1 LNHNV and CDR2 YYDKDF come from the germline V gene (reference sequence). CDR3 length equals 12 residues. Trimming took off 0 bases at V and 8 bases at J, with 6 bases between the two ends. The data were taken from a study of shared clonotypes between healthy human individuals. Study findings and constraints: Generally, estimated richness proved larger in naive subsets than it did in memory subsets. It was anticipated that sequencing depth would influence how many clonotypes donors shared.

Original data processing: Quality scores were absent from the junction-only immunoSEQ sequences, so filtering differed. Sequencing used immunoSEQ multiplex PCR; TCRdb keeps in-frame clones, though not all of them. Clone size and the V and J calls come from that table; the DNA yielded D and trimming. The sample has roughly 200,000 clones, approximately 61% seen once. A CD45RA+ naive subset and a CD45RA-negative memory subset were split from CD4+ cells. The chain uses TRBV15 and TRBJ2-3, with D hard to call. The sequenced material came from memory CD4+ T cells sorted from blood. Subset denoted: CD45RA-negative fraction. This TCR derives from a man younger than 45 in good health. Here the CDR3 reads CATSRDAGTQYF. The CDR3 nucleotides are TGTGCCACCAGCAGAGACGCTGGTACGCAGTATTTT.